There are many counts of the clone carrying this TCR beta chain. These data come from a study of neurological immune-mediated disorders. TCRdb called the 5' RACE reads again in MiXCR, with one record for every CDR3 protein. The data contain more than 60,000 distinct CDR3 sequences, 3.5% to 4.5% of them singletons. This clonotype originated in a woman in her forties or fifties with multiple sclerosis. Sample: PBMCs.

CDR3 sequence: CSVQGQSSGEKLFF. The CDR3, as DNA: TGCAGCGTCCAGGGACAGTCCAGCGGGGAAAAACTGTTTTTT. J is TRBJ1-4 and V is TRBV29-1; TRBD1 matches at 7 bases. This CDR3 comprises 14 residues. The V gene end was trimmed by 6 bases and the J gene end by 8 bases; junction bases not matched to a gene: 12. In germline, CDR1 is SQVTM, CDR2 ANQGSEA. The whole variable domain, remainder taken from reference TRBV29-1 and TRBJ1-4, is SAVISQKPSRDICQRGTSLTIQCQVDSQVTMMFWYRQQPGQSLTLIATANQGSEATYESGFVIDKFPISRPNLTFSTLTVSNMSPEDSSIYLCSVQGQSSGEKLFFGSGTQLSVL.